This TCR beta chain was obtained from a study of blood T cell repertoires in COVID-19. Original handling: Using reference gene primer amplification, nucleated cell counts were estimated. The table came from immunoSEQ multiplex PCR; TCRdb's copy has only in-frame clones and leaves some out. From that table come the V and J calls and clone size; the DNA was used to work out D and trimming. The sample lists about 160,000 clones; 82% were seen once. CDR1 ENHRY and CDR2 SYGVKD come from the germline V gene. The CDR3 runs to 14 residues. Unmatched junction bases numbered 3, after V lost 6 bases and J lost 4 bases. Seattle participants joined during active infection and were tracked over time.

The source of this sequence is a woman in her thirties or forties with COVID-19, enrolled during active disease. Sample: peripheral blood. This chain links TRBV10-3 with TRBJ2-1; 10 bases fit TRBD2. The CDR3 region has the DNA TGTGCCATCAGGGGGACTAGCGAATACAATGAGCAGTTCTTC. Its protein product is CAIRGTSEYNEQFF.